This T cell receptor (beta chain) was recovered during a study of T cell responses to AZD1222 COVID-19 vaccine (dated by TCRdb to the early 2020s). About the full investigation: AZD1222 recipients with second doses at about 4 weeks or about 12 weeks were pooled, because spike-specific TCR depth and breadth did not differ between schedules. A total of 230 to 250 trial participants underwent TCR sequencing, of whom roughly 210 received two doses of AZD1222 and approximately 25 received two doses of the MenACWY control vaccine. Trial participants were enrolled by age into 18-55, 56-69 and 70-plus year subgroups, with roughly 160, 29 and 62 TCR-sequenced participants respectively. Results and caveats for the whole study, not just this receptor: Conclusions about previously exposed vaccinees were limited because only six AZD1222 recipients were SARS-CoV-2 seropositive at baseline. Because no samples from the day 14 peak response were available, repertoires could be characterized only after the peak T cell response. CD4 TCRs associated with the vaccine covered the entire spike protein, and the dominant responses were in regions 160-218 and 743-854. A significant rise in spike-specific TCR breadth and depth was observed after two AZD1222 doses relative to day 0 and relative to MenACWY recipients. Most participants were white British and females outnumbered males, and the authors suggested that clonal diversity may have been underestimated. Reportedly, close to half of the unique spike-specific TCRs recognized epitopes lying outside the regions that are mutated in the B.1.351 and B.1.1.7 variants. In the small 56-69-year group, the increase in depth fell short of significance, most likely because of low power.

The CDR3 measures 11 amino acids from cysteine to phenylalanine. Left in the record is the CDR3 DNA by itself, 33 bases read in frame from the first base. The germline V gene gives CDR1 as MGHDK and CDR2 as SYGVNS. V is clipped by 4 bases and J by 12 bases, and the sequence between their germline boundaries is 13 bases long. For this clone: The antigen this receptor binds is unknown. No much larger clone exists at a distance of one base, and base qualities are not known.

Explained via the paper, the time point label denotes: baseline before first vaccination. Vaccinee samples were obtained from the UK trials COV001 and COV002, which included a single-blind randomized controlled phase 2/3 trial of AZD1222 (ChAdOx1 nCoV-19) in healthy adults. For TCRbeta chain sequencing, PBMC samples were collected from trial participants at day 0 and at day 28 after the second dose. The CDR3 regions of human TCRbeta chains were analyzed by immunosequencing. The original pipeline was this. Repertoire TCRs were matched against a reference library of SARS-CoV-2-specific TCRs generated with the MIRA antigen-specificity platform. Breadth meant the fraction of unique TCRs that were SARS-CoV-2-associated, whereas depth meant the fraction of total T cells that were SARS-CoV-2-associated. Each spike-specific TCR was assigned to its reactive spike region and to a CD4 or CD8 class using the MIRA data. Log10-transformed breadth and depth values were compared by one-way ANOVA with Sidak's multiple comparisons tests. Not all clones reach the TCRdb copy of this immuneACCESS table, which keeps in-frame sequences only. Checked studies attribute under half of the gap to unresolved V genes and leave the rest unexplained. The V and J calls and clone size come from that table; D and trimming were worked out from the DNA. In all, the sample holds roughly 99,000 clones, and around 92% of those were seen once. The top ten constitute under 7% of the sample.

This sequence uses TRBV25-1 and TRBJ2-7; 5 matching bases give a weak D call of TRBD2. The sequence derives from an adult in good health. The sample in question was peripheral blood, obtained on day 0 of AZD1222 vaccination. This receptor has the CDR3 CASSVQDSAYF. The sequenced DNA is TGTGCCAGCAGTGTCCAGGACTCTGCGTACTTC.